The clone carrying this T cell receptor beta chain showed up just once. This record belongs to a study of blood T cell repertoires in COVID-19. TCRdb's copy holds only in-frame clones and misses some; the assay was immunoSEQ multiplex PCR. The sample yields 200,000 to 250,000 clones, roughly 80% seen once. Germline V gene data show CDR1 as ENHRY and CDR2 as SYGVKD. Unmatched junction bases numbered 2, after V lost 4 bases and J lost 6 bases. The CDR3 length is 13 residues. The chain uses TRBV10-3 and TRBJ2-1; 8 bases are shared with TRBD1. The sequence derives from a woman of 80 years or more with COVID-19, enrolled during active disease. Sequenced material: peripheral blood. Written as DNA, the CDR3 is TGTGCCATCAGTGGCGGACAGGGCAATGAGCAGTTCTTC. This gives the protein CAISGGQGNEQFF.